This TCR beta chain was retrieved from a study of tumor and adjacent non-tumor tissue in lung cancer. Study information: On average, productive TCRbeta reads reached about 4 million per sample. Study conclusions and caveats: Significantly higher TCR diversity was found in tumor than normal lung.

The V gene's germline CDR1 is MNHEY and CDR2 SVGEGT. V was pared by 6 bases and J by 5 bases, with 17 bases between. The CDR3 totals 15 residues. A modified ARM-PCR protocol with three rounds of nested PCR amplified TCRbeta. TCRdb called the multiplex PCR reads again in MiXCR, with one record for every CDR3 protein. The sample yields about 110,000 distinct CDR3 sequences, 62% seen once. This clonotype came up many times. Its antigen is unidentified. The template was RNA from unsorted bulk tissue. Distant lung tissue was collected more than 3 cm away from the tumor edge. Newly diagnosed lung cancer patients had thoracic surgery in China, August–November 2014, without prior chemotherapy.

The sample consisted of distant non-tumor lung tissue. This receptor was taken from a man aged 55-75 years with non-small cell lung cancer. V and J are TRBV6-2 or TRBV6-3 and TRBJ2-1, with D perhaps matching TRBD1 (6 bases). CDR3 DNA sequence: TGTGCCAGCAGCGCCGGGACACCGGGCAACAATGAGCAGTTCTTC. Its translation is CASSAGTPGNNEQFF.